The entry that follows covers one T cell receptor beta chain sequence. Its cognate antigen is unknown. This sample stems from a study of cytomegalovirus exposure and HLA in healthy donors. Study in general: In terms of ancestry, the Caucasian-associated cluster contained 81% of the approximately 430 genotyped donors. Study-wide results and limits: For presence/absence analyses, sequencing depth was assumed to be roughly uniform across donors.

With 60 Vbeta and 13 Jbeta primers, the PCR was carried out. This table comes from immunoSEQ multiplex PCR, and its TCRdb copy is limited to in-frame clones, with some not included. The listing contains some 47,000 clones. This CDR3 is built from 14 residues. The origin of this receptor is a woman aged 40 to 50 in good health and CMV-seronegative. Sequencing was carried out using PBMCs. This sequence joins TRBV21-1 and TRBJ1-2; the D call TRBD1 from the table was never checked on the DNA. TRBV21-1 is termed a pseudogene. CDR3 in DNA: TGTGCCAGCAGCCCCTTAACAGGGCCCTATGGCTACACCTTC. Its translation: CASSPLTGPYGYTF.